This TCR beta chain was captured by sequencing in a study of cytomegalovirus exposure and HLA in healthy donors. This CDR3 spans 15 amino acids. Germline CDR1 reads MNHEY; CDR2 reads SMNVEV (reference sequence). V dropped 5 bases and J dropped 3 bases, with 16 bases sitting between them. Amplification used 60 Vbeta primers and 13 Jbeta primers. Clones were sequenced by immunoSEQ multiplex PCR, and TCRdb holds only the in-frame ones, with some missing. The table records under 200,000 clones, roughly 81% of them present only once. This clone was counted only a few times. The chain carries TRBV27 and TRBJ2-5; no firm D call. Sequenced sample: PBMCs. The clonotype comes from a woman aged 50 to 65 in good health and CMV-seronegative. CDR3: CASSQALGVKETQYF. Written as DNA, the CDR3 is TGTGCCAGCAGTCAAGCGTTAGGAGTGAAAGAGACCCAGTACTTC.